The following is a TCR beta chain sequence with its context. The data belong to a study of T cells after yellow fever vaccination. MiXCR, run by TCRdb on the 5' RACE reads, gives a single entry per CDR3 protein. The top ten clones hold around 0.49% of a sample with 200,000 to 300,000 distinct CDR3 sequences, roughly 13% of them seen once. The TCR comes from a man aged 25-45 years who received the YFV17D yellow fever vaccine. The sequencing here drew on CD4+ T cells sorted from PBMCs, taken 45 days after the yellow fever booster vaccination.

The CDR3 region is CASSRSGPRGYEQYF. In nucleotides, the CDR3 is TGTGCCAGCAGCCGAAGCGGACCTAGGGGGTACGAGCAGTACTTC. V usage is TRBV7-8 and J usage is TRBJ2-7; possibly TRBD1 for D (6 bases). The CDR3 contains 15 residues. Germline-derived CDR1 and CDR2 are SGHVS and FQNEAQ. V lost 5 bases and J 4 bases, leaving 18 bases between the germline ends.